This record covers a single TCR beta chain. The antigen is not known. The data originate from a study of cytomegalovirus exposure and HLA in healthy donors. Across the whole study: A prior study identified 120 million or so unique TCR beta sequences from about 179 million T cells. Study-level results: Previous analysis showed most TCR beta V segments were productive about 90% or about 30% of the time. V segments that were indistinguishable, TRBV6-2 and TRBV6-3 among them, were omitted from analysis. Some highly shared sequence variants likely arose as a pipeline artifact.

Germline V gene lookup returns CDR1 SGHTA and CDR2 FQGNSA. This CDR3 region has 15 residues. V lost 0 bases and J lost 0, with 9 bases in between. PCR used 60 Vbeta primers and 13 Jbeta primers. The repertoire was sequenced with immunoSEQ multiplex PCR; TCRdb's copy has only in-frame clones and lacks some. This sample carries about 130,000 clones, roughly four fifths of them seen once, and the ten largest clones take 2.7%. Sequencing was performed on PBMCs. This chain joins TRBV7-2 and TRBJ2-7; D not certain. The TCR originated in a boy aged 2 to 10 in good health and CMV-seronegative. CDR3 residues: CASSLARRSSYEQYF. CDR3 bases: TGTGCCAGCAGCTTAGCGAGGCGGAGCTCCTACGAGCAGTACTTC.